This T cell receptor (beta chain) was captured by sequencing in a study of cytomegalovirus exposure and HLA in healthy donors. General study points: The CMV antigen specificity of a few CMV-associated chains was confirmed through in vitro analysis. The availability of immune exposure information extended only to CMV serostatus.

13 Jbeta primers and 60 Vbeta primers were used for the PCR. The assay was immunoSEQ multiplex PCR, and TCRdb's table has in-frame clones only and misses some. The table lists some 150,000 clones, approximately 85% of them singletons, with less than 2.5% in the top ten. Germline V lookup: CDR1 MGHRA, CDR2 YSYEKL. This CDR3 is 14 amino acids long. V was cut by 3 bases and J by 6 bases, with 9 bases left in between. In the case of this clone: What it binds is unknown.

The specimen sequenced was PBMCs. The chain uses TRBV4-1 and TRBJ1-6; tentative D call: TRBD1 (5 bases). The source of this sequence is a woman between 18 and 30 years old in good health and CMV-seronegative. DNA of the CDR3: TGCGCCAGCAGCCAGGTTAGGGGTAATTCACCCCTCCACTTT. This sequence encodes CASSQVRGNSPLHF.